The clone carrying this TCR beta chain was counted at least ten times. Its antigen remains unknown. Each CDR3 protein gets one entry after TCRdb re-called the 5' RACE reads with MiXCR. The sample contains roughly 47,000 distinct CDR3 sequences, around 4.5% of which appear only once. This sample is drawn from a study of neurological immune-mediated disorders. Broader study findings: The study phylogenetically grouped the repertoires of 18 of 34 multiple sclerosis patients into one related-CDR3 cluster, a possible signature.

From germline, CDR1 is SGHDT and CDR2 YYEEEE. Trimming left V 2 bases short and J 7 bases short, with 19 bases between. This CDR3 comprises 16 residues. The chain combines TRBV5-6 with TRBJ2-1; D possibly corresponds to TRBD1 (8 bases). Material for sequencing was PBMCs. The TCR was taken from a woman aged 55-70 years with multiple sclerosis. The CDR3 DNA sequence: TGTGCCAGCAGCTTAAGTTTCGACAGGGGAGGGAATGAGCAGTTCTTC. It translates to CASSLSFDRGGNEQFF.